The 9 T cell receptor beta chains listed next were all sequenced from one sample in a study of blood T cell repertoires in COVID-19. Using immunoSEQ multiplex PCR, the repertoire was profiled, and TCRdb retains in-frame clones only, with some absent. The repertoire holds roughly 230,000 clones, with around 83% as singletons. Sequencing input: peripheral blood. All receptors derive from a woman between 45 and 65 years old with acute or convalescent COVID-19.

Of note for this clone: This specimen includes other DNA sequences encoding the same CDR3. CDR3 coding DNA: TGTGCCAGCAGCCTCCTACAGGGGTCCGGGGAGCTGTTTTTT. Translation gives CASSLLQGSGELFF. This chain joins TRBV3-1 (or the pseudogene TRBV3-2) and TRBJ2-2, with 7 bases fitting TRBD1. J gave up 6 bases and V 4 bases, and 5 bases lay outside the gene matches. In germline, CDR1 is LGHDT, CDR2 YNNKEL (reference sequence). The CDR3 is 14 residues long.

This chain joins TRBV7-9 and TRBJ1-1; possibly TRBD1 for D (6 bases). Deletions cut 5 bases from V and 2 bases from J, with 18 bases between. The length of the CDR3 is 16 residues. Germline lookup yields CDR1 SEHNR and CDR2 FQNEAQ (reference sequence). The DNA for the CDR3 is TGTGCCAGCAGCCCCAAGCTCGCCAGGGGAAACACTGAAGCTTTCTTT. This codes for CASSPKLARGNTEAFF.

The chain carries TRBV6-5 and TRBJ2-3; D is unresolved. The CDR3 spans 12 residues. V was clipped by 8 bases and J by 3 bases, with 9 bases between them. Germline lookup yields CDR1 MNHEY and CDR2 SVGAGI. CDR3 nucleotide sequence: TGTGCCAGCGAATACCAGACAGATACGCAGTATTTT. It yields the protein CASEYQTDTQYF.

The chain employs TRBV19 and TRBJ2-2, with D unresolved. Trimming stripped 9 bases from V and 7 bases from J, with 15 bases between. This CDR3 spans 13 amino acids. Germline V gives CDR1 LNHDA, CDR2 SQIVND (reference sequence). The DNA for the CDR3 is TGTGCCAGCCGCCGTGAGGTGGGCGGGGAGCTGTTTTTT. It is translated as CASRREVGGELFF.

The CDR3 DNA sequence: TGCGCCAGCAGCTTGATTTCCGGGACTAGCGAGTACGAGCAGTACTTC. It codes for CASSLISGTSEYEQYF. The chain couples TRBV5-1 to TRBJ2-7, with 10 bases matching TRBD2. From germline, CDR1 is SGHRS and CDR2 YFSETQ. The ends lost 1 base at V and 4 bases at J; junction bases unmatched: 8. The CDR3 runs 16 residues.

For the CDR3, the DNA is TGCGCCAGCAGCTTGGCCAACGGGGGTAACACTGAAGCTTTCTTT. This codes for CASSLANGGNTEAFF. This chain uses TRBV5-1 with TRBJ1-1, with a weak D call TRBD1 (5 bases). V shed 0 bases and J shed 2 bases, with 11 bases lying between them. The CDR3 is 15 residues long. The germline gives CDR1 SGHRS, CDR2 YFSETQ.

Here the CDR3 DNA reads TGTGCCAGCAGCGCTCTCACGGGACTAGCGGGGGGTTACAATGAGCAGTTCTTC. It encodes CASSALTGLAGGYNEQFF. The chain employs TRBV9 and TRBJ2-1; 15 bases are shared with TRBD2. Trimming cost V 3 bases and J 4 bases; bases outside gene matches: 8. Germline lookup yields CDR1 SGDLS and CDR2 YYNGEE. This CDR3 comprises 18 residues.

J is TRBJ2-7 and V is TRBV11-2; unclear D gene. Germline lookup yields CDR1 SGHAT and CDR2 FQNNGV. CDR3 length: 14 amino acids. The V gene lost 1 base and the J gene lost 0 bases, with 7 bases spanning the gap. Here the CDR3 DNA reads TGTGCCAGCAGCTTAGCGAGTATCTCCTACGAGCAGTACTTC. As protein: CASSLASISYEQYF. Full variable domain (outside the CDR3, taken from reference TRBV11-2 and TRBJ2-7): EAGVAQSPRYKIIEKRQSVAFWCNPISGHATLYWYQQILGQGPKLLIQFQNNGVVDDSQLPKDRFSAERLKGVDSTLKIQPAKLEDSAVYLCASSLASISYEQYFGPGTRLTVT.

This clone was detected only a few times. The gene calls are TRBV25-1 and TRBJ1-1; D remains ambiguous. V lost 5 bases and J 2 bases, leaving 15 bases between the germline ends. Per germline, CDR1 MGHDK and CDR2 SYGVNS. This CDR3 is built from 15 residues. CDR3 coding DNA: TGTGCCAGCAGTCCCTCCCTCGGCGGAAACACTGAAGCTTTCTTT. Residues: CASSPSLGGNTEAFF.